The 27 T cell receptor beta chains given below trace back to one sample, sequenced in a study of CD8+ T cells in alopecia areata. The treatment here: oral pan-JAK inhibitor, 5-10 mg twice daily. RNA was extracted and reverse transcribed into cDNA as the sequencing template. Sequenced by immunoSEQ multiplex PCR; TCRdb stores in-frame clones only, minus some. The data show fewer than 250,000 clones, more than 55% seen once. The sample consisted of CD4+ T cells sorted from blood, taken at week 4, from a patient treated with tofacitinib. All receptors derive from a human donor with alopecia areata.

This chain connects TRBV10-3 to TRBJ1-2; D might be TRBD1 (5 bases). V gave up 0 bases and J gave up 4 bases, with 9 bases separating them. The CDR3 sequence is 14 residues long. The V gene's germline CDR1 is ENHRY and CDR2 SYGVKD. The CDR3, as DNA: TGTGCCATCAGTGAGTCCGGCGGGGGCTATGGCTACACCTTC. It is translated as CAISESGGGYGYTF.

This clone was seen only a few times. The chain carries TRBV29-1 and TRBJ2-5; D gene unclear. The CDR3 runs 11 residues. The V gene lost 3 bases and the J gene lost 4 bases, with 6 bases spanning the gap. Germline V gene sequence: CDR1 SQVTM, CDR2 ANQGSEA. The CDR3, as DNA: TGCAGCGTTGACCGCCGAGAGACCCAGTACTTC. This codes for CSVDRRETQYF.

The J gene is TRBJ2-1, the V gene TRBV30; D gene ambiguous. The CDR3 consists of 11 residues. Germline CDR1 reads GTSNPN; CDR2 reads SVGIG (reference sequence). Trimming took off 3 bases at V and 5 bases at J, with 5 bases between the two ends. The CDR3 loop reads CAWRVHNEQFF. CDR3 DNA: TGTGCCTGGAGGGTTCACAATGAGCAGTTCTTC. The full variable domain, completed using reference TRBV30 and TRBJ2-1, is SQTIHQWPATLVQPVGSPLSLECTVEGTSNPNLYWYRQAAGRGLQLLFYSVGIGQISSEVPQNLSASRPQDRQFILSSKKLLLSDSGFYLCAWRVHNEQFFGPGTRLTVL.

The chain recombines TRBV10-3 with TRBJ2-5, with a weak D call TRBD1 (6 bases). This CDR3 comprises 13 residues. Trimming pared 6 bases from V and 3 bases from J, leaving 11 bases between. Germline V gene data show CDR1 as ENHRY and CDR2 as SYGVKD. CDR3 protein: CAISAGQKETQYF. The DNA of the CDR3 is TGTGCCATCAGCGCAGGACAGAAAGAGACCCAGTACTTC.

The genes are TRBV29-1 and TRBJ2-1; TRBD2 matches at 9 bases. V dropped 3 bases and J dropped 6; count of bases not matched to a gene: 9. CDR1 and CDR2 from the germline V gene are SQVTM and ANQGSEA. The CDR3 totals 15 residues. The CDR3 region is CSVEVGLAYSNEQFF. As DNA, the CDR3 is TGCAGCGTTGAGGTGGGACTAGCATACTCCAATGAGCAGTTCTTC.

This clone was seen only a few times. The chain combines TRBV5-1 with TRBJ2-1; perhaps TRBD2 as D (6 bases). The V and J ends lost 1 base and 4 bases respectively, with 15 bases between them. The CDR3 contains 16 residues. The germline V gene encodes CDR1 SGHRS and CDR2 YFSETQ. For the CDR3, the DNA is TGCGCCAGCAGCTTGATGGCGGGGCGAGGTTACAATGAGCAGTTCTTC. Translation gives CASSLMAGRGYNEQFF.

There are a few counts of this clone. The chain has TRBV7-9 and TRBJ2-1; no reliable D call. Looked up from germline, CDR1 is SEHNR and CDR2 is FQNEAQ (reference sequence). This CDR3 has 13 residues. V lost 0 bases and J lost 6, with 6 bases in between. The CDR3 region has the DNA TGTGCCAGCAGCTTAGCTCCGGGCAATGAGCAGTTCTTC. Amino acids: CASSLAPGNEQFF.

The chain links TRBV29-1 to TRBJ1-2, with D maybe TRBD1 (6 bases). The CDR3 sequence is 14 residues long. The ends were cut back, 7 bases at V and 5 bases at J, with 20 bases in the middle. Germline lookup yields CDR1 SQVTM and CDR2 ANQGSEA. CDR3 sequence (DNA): TGCAGCGCGCTATCCGGGACACTTTTTTATGGCTACACCTTC. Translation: CSALSGTLFYGYTF.

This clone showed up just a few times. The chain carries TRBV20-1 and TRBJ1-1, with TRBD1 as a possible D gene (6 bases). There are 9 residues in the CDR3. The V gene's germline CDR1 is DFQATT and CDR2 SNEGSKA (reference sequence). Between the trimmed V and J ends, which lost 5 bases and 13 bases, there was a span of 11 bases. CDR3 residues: CSASGVVFF. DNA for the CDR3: TGCAGTGCTTCAGGGGTTGTTTTCTTT.

The DNA for the CDR3 is TGTGCCAGCACCCTCAACGGGGGTATGAACACTGAAGCTTTCTTT. The encoded protein is CASTLNGGMNTEAFF. The rearrangement joins TRBV27 to TRBJ1-1, with D maybe TRBD1 (5 bases). The CDR3 has 15 amino acids. Trimming took off 7 bases at V and 0 bases at J, with 15 bases between the two ends. The germline V gene has CDR1 MNHEY and CDR2 SMNVEV (reference sequence).

The CDR3 DNA reads TGTGCCAGCAGTCCGCTTACAGGGGGCACTGAAAAACTGTTTTTT. It is translated as CASSPLTGGTEKLFF. This chain connects TRBV6-5 to TRBJ1-4, with TRBD1 identical over 9 bases. The CDR3 is 15 amino acids. CDR1 and CDR2 from the germline V gene are MNHEY and SVGAGI. V lost 5 bases, J lost 7 bases, and 8 bases stayed unmatched.

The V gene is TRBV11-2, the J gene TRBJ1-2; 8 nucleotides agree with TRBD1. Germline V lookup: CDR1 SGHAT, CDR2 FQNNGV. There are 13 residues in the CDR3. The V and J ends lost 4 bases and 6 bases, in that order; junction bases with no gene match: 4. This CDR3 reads CASSSRQGHGYTF. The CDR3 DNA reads TGTGCCAGCAGCTCCAGACAGGGGCATGGCTACACCTTC.

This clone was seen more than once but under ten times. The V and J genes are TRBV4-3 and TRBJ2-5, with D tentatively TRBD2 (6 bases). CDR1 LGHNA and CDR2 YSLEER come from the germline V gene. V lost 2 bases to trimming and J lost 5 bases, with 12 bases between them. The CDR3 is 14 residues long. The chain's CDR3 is CASSQSGWEETQYF. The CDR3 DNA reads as TGCGCCAGCAGCCAAAGCGGGTGGGAGGAGACCCAGTACTTC.

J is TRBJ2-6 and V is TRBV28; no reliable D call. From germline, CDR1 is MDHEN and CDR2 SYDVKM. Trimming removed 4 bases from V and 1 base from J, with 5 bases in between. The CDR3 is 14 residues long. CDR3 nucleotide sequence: TGTGCCAGCAGTTGGATATCTGGGGCCAACGTCCTGACTTTC. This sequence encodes CASSWISGANVLTF.

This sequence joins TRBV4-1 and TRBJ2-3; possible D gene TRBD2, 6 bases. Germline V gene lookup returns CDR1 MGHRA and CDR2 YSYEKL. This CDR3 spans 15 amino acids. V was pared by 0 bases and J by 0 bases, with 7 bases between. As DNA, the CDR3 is TGCGCCAGCAGCCAAGAAGGGACTAGCACAGATACGCAGTATTTT. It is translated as CASSQEGTSTDTQYF.

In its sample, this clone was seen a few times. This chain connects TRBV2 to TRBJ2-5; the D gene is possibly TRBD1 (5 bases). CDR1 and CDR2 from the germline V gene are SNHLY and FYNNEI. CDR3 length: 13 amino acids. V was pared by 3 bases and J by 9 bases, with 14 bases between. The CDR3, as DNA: TGTGCCAGCAGTGATCCAGGACAAAGCGCCCAGTACTTC. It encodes CASSDPGQSAQYF.

In nucleotides, the CDR3 is TGTGCCTGGAGTCCATATTCCTCAGCCACCCGAGGGACGCAGTATTTT. It codes for CAWSPYSSATRGTQYF. This rearrangement joins TRBV30 to TRBJ2-3; TRBD2 might be the D (5 bases). The CDR3 extends over 16 amino acids. V gave up 2 bases and J gave up 9 bases, with 24 bases separating them. CDR1 is GTSNPN and CDR2 is SVGIG in the germline V gene (reference sequence).

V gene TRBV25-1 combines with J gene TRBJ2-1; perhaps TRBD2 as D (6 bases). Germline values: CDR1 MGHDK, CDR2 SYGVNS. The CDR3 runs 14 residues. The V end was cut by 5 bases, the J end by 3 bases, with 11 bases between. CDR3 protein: CASSMGGSYNEQFF. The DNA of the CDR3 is TGTGCCAGCAGTATGGGAGGCAGCTACAATGAGCAGTTCTTC.

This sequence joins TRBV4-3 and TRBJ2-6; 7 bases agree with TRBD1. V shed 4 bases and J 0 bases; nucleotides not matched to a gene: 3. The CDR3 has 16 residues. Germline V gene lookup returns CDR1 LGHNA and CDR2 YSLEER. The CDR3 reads CASSPTGRSGANVLTF. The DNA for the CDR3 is TGCGCCAGCAGCCCGACAGGGCGCTCTGGGGCCAACGTCCTGACTTTC.

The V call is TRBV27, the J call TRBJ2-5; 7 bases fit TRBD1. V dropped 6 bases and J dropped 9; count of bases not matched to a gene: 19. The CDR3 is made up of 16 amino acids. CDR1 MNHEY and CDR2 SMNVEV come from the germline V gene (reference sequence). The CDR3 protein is CASRPRQGQPVRAQYF. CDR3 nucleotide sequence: TGTGCCAGCAGACCCCGGCAGGGACAGCCAGTCCGGGCCCAGTACTTC.

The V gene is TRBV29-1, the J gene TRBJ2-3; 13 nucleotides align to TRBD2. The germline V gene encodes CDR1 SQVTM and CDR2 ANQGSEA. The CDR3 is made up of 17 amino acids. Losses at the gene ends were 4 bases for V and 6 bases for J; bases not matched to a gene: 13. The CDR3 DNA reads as TGCAGCGTTGTCCCCTTGACTAGCGGGAGGCTACGCGATACGCAGTATTTT. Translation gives CSVVPLTSGRLRDTQYF.

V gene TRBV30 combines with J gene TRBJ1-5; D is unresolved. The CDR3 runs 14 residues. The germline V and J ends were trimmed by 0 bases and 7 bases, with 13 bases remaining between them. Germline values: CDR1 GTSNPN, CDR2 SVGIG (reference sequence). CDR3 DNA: TGTGCCTGGAGTGTGAGGCGGAAGGAACAGCCCCAGCATTTT. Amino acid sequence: CAWSVRRKEQPQHF. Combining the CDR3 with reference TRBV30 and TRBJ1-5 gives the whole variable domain SQTIHQWPATLVQPVGSPLSLECTVEGTSNPNLYWYRQAAGRGLQLLFYSVGIGQISSEVPQNLSASRPQDRQFILSSKKLLLSDSGFYLCAWSVRRKEQPQHFGDGTRLSIL.

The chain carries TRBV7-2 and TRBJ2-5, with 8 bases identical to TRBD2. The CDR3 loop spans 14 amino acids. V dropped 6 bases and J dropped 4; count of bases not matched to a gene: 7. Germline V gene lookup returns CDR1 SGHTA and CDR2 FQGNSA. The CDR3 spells CASSTPGGTETQYF. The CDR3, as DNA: TGTGCCAGCAGTACCCCGGGAGGGACAGAGACCCAGTACTTC.

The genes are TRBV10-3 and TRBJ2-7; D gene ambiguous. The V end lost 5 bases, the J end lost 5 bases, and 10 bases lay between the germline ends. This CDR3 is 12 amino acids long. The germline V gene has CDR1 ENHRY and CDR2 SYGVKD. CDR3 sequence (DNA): TGTGCCATCAGTCGTGCGCAAGACGAGCAGTACTTC. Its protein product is CAISRAQDEQYF.

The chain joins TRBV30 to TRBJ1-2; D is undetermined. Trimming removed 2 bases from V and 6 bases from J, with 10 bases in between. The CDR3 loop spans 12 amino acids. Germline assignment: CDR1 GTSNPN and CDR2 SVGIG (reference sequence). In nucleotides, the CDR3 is TGTGCCTGGAGTTTGCTACAGAATGGCTACACCTTC. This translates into CAWSLLQNGYTF. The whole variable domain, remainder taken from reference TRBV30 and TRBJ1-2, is SQTIHQWPATLVQPVGSPLSLECTVEGTSNPNLYWYRQAAGRGLQLLFYSVGIGQISSEVPQNLSASRPQDRQFILSSKKLLLSDSGFYLCAWSLLQNGYTFGSGTRLTVV.

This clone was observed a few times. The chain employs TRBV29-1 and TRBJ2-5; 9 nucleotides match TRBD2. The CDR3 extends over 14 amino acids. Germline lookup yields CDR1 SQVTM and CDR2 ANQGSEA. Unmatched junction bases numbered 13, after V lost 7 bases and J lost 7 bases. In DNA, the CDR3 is TGCAGCGCCATAACTAGCGGGTATGGTGGGACCCAGTACTTC. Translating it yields CSAITSGYGGTQYF.

CDR3 loop: CATGTRRSEQYF. The DNA for the CDR3 is TGTGCCACCGGGACTAGACGCTCCGAGCAGTACTTC. The chain has TRBV10-3 and TRBJ2-7, with 8 bases matching TRBD2. Germline-derived CDR1 and CDR2 are ENHRY and SYGVKD. The length of the CDR3 is 12 residues. V shed 10 bases and J 6 bases; nucleotides not matched to a gene: 8.